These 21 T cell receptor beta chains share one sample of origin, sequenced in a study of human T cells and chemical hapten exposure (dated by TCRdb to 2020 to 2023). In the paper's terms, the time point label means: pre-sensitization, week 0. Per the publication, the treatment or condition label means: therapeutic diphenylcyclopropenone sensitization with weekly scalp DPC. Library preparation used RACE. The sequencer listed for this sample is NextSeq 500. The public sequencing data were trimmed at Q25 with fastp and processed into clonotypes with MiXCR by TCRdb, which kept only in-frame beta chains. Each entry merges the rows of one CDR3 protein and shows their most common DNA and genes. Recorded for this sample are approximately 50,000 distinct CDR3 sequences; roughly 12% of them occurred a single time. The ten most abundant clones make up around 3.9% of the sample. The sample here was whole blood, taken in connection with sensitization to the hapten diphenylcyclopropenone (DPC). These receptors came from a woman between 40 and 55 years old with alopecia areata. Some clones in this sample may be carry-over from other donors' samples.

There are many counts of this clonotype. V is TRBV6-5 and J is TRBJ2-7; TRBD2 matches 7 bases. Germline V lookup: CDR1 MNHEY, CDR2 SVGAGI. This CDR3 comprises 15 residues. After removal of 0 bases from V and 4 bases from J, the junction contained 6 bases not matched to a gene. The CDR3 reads CASSYSAGDIYEQYF. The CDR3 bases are TGTGCCAGCAGTTACTCGGCGGGAGACATTTACGAGCAGTACTTC.

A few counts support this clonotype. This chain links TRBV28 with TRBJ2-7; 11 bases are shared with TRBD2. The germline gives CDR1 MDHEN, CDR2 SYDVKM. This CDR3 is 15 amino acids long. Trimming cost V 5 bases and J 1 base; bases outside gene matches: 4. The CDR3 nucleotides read TGTGCCAGCAGTACACTAGCGGGAGCGTCCTACGAGCAGTACTTC. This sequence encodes CASSTLAGASYEQYF.

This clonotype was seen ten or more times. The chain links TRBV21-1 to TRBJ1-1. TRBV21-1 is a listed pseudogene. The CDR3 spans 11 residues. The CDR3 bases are TGTGCCAGCAGCAAAACTTTAGCAGCTTTCTTT. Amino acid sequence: CASSKTLAAFF.

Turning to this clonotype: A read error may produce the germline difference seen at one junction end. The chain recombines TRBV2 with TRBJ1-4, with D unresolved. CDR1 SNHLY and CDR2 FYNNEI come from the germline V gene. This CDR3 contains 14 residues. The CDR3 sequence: CTSRPGRSNEKLFF. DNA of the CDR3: TGTACCAGCAGGCCCGGACGGTCTAATGAAAAACTGTTTTTT.

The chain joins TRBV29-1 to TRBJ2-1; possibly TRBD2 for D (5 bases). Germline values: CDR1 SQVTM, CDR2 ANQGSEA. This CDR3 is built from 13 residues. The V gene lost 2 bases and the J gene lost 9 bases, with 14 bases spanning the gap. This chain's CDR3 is CSVETLWEFEQFF. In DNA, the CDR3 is TGCAGCGTTGAAACCCTCTGGGAGTTTGAGCAGTTCTTC.

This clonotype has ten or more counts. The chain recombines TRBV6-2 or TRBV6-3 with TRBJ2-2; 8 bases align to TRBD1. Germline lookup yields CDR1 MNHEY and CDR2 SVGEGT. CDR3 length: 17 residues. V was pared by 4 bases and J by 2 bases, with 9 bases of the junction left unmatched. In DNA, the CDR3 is TGTGCCAGCAGTTCCGCGACAGGGGACCGAAACACCGGGGAGCTGTTTTTT. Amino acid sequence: CASSSATGDRNTGELFF.

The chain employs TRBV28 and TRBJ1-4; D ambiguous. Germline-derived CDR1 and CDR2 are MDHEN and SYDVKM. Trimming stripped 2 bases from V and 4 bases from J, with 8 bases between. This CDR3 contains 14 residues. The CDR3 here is CASSLRQSNEKLFF. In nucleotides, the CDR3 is TGTGCCAGCAGTTTACGGCAGAGTAATGAAAAACTGTTTTTT.

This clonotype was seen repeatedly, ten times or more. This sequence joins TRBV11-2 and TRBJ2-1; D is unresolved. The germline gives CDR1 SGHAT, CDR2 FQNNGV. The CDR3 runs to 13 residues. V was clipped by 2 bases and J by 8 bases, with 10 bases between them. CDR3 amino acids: CASSLSFGDEQFF. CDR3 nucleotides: TGTGCCAGCAGCTTATCATTTGGCGATGAGCAGTTCTTC.

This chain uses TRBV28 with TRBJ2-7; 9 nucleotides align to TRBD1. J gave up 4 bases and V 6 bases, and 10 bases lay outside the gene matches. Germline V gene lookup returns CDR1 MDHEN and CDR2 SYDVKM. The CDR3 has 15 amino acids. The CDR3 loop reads CASSLQGAIRYEQYF. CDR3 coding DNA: TGTGCCAGCAGCCTACAGGGGGCAATTCGGTACGAGCAGTACTTC.

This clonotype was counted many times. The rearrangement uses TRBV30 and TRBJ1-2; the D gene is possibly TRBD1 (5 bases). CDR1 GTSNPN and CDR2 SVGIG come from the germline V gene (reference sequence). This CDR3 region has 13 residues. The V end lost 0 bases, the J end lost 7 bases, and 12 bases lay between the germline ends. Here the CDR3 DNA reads TGTGCCTGGAGTGTACGACGGGGCCCTGGCTACACCTTC. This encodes CAWSVRRGPGYTF.

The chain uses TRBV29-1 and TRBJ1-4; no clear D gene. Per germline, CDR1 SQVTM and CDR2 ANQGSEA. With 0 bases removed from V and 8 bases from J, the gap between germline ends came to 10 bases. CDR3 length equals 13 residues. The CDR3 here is CSVEERAGEKLFF. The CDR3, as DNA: TGCAGCGTTGAAGAAAGGGCGGGAGAAAAACTGTTTTTT.

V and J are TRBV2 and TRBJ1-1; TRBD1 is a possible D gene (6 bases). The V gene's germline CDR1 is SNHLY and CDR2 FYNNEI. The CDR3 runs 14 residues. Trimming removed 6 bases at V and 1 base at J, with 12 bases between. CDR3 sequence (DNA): TGTGCCAGCAGGTACAGGGAGCGGAACACTGAAGCTTTCTTT. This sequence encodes CASRYRERNTEAFF.

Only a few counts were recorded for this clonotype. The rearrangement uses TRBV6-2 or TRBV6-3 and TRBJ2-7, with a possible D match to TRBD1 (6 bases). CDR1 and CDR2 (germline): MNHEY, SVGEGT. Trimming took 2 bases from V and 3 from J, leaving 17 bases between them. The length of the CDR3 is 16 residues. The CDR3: CASSYHPGQGYYEQYF. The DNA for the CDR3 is TGTGCCAGCAGTTACCACCCGGGACAAGGGTACTACGAGCAGTACTTC.

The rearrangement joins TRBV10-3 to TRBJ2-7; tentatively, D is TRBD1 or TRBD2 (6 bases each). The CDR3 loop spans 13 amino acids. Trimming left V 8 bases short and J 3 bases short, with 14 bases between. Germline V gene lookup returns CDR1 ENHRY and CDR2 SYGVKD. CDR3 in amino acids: CAIFSGADYEQYF. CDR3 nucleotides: TGTGCCATCTTTTCGGGGGCGGACTACGAGCAGTACTTC.

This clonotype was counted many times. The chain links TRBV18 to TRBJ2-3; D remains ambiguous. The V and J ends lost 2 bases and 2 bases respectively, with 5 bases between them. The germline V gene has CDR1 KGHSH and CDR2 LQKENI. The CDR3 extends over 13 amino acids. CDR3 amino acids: CASSPIVTDTQYF. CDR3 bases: TGTGCCAGCTCACCAATAGTCACAGATACGCAGTATTTT.

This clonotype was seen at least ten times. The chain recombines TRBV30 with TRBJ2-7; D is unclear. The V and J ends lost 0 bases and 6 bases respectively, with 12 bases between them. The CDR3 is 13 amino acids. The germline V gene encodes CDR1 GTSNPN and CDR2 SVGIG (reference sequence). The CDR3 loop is CAWSVGSIGEQYF. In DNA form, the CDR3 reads TGTGCCTGGAGTGTAGGGTCCATCGGCGAGCAGTACTTC.

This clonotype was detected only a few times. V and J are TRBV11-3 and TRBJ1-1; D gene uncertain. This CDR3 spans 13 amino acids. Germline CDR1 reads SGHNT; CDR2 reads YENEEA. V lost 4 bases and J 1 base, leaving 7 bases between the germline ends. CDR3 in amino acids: CASSSGPNTEAFF. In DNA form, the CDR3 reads TGTGCCAGCAGCTCGGGCCCGAACACTGAAGCTTTCTTT. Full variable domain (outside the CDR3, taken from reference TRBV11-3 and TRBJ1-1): EAGVVQSPRYKIIEKKQPVAFWCNPISGHNTLYWYLQNLGQGPELLIRYENEEAVDDSQLPKDRFSAERLKGVDSTLKIQPAELGDSAVYLCASSSGPNTEAFFGQGTRLTVV.

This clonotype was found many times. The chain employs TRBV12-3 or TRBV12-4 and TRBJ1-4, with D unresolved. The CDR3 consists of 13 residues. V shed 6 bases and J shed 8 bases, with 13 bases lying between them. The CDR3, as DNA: TGTGCCAGCAGCTCGGACCGCGCCGAAAAACTGTTTTTT. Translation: CASSSDRAEKLFF.

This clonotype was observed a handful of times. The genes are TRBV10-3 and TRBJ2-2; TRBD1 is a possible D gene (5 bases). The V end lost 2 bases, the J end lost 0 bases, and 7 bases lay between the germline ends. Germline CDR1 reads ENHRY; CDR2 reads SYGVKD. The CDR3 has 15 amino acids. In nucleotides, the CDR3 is TGTGCCATCAGTGAGGACAGACCGAACACCGGGGAGCTGTTTTTT. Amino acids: CAISEDRPNTGELFF.

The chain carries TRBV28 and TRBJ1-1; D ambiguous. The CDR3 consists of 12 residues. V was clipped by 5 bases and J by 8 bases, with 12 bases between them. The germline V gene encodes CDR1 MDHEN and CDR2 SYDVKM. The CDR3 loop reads CASSLRTGEAFF. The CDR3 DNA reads TGTGCCAGCAGTCTTAGGACGGGGGAAGCTTTCTTT.

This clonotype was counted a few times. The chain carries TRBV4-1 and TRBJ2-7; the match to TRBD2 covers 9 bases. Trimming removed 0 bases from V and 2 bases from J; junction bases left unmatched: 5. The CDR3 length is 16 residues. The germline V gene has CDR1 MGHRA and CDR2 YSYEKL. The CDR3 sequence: CASSQDWAGGTYEQYF. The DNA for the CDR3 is TGCGCCAGCAGCCAAGATTGGGCGGGAGGGACCTACGAGCAGTACTTC.